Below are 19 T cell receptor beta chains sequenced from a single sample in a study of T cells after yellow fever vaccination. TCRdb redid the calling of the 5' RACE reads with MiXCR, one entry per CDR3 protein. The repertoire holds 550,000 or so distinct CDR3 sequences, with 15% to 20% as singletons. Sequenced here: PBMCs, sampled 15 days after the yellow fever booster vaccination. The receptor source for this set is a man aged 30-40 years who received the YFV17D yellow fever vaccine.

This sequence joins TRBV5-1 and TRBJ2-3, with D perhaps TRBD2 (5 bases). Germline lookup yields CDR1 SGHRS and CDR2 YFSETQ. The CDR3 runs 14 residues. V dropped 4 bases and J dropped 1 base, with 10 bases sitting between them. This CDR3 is CASSGLTGTDTQYF. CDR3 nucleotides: TGCGCCAGCAGCGGACTTACCGGCACAGATACGCAGTATTTT.

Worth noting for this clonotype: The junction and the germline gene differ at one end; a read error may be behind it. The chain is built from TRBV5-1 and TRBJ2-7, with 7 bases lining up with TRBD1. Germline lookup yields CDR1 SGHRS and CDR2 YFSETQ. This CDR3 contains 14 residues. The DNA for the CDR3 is TGCGCCTGCAGCCCGGGACAGTACTCCTACGAGCAGTACTTC. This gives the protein CACSPGQYSYEQYF.

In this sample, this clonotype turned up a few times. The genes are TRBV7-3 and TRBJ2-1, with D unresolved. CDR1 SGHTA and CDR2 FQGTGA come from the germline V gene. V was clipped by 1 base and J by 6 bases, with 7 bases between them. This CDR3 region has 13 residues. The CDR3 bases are TGTGCCAGCAGCTTAAGTCGCGGCAATGAGCAGTTCTTC. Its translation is CASSLSRGNEQFF.

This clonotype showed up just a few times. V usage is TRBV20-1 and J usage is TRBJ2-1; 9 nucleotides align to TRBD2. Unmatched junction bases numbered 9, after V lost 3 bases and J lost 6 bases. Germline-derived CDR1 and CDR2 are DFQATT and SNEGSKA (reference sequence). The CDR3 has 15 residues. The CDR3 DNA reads TGCAGTGCTAGGTCTAGCGGGAAGCGGGGCAATGAGCAGTTCTTC. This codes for CSARSSGKRGNEQFF.

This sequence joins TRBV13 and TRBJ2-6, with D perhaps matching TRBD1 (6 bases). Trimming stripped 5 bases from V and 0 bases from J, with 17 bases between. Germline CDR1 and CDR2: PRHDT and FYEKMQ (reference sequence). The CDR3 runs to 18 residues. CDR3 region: CASSRGFGTSSGANVLTF. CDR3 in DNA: TGTGCCAGCAGCCGGGGATTCGGGACAAGCTCTGGGGCCAACGTCCTGACTTTC.

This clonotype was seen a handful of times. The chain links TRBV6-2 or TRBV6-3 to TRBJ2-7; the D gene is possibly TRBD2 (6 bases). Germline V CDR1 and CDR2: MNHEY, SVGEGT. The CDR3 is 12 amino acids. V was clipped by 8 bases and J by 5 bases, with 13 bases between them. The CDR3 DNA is TGTGCCAGCGCGGGACGAAGGCACGAGCAGTACTTC. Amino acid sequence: CASAGRRHEQYF.

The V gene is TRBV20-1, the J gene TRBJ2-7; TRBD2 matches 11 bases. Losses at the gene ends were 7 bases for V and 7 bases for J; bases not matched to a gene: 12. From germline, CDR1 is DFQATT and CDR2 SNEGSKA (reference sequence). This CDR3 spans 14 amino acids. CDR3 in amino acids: CSVALAGGSWEQYF. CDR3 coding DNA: TGCAGTGTCGCGCTAGCGGGAGGTTCGTGGGAGCAGTACTTC.

CDR3 in DNA: TGTGCCAGCAGCTTAGGGCGGGACAGGGCCCTCCACTTT. Its protein product is CASSLGRDRALHF. The rearrangement joins TRBV7-2 to TRBJ1-6; 9 nucleotides match TRBD1. CDR1 is SGHTA, CDR2 FQGNSA, per germline. This CDR3 is built from 13 residues. V shed 1 base, J shed 14 bases, and the junction held 3 bases outside the gene matches.

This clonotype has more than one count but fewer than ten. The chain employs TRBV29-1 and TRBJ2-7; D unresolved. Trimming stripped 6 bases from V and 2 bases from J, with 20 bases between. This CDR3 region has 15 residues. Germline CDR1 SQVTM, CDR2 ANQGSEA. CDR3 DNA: TGCAGCGTCCTACTTCCAGCTCGGGCTACCTACGAGCAGTACTTC. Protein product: CSVLLPARATYEQYF.

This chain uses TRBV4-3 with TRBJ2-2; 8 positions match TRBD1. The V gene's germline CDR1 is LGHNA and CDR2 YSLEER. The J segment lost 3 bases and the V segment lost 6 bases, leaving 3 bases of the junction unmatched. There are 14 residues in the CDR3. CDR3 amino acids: CASRTGEYTGELFF. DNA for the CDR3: TGCGCCAGCAGGACAGGGGAATACACCGGGGAGCTGTTTTTT.

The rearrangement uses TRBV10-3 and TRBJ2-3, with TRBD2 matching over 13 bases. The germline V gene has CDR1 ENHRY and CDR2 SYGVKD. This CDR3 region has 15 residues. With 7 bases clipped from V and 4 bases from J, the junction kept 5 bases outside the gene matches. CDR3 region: CAIKTSGRKADTQYF. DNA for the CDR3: TGTGCCATCAAGACTAGCGGGAGGAAGGCAGATACGCAGTATTTT.

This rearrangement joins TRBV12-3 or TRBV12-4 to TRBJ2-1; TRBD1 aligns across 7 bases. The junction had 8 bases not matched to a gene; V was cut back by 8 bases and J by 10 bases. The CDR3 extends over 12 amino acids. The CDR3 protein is CASRFTGDEQFF. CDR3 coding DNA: TGTGCCAGCCGCTTTACAGGGGACGAGCAGTTCTTC.

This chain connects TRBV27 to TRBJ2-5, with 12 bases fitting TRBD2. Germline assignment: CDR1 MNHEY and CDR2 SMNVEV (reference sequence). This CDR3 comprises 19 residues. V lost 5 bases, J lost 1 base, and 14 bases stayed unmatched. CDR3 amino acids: CASSPRPTTSGSGQETQYF. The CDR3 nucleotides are TGTGCCAGCAGTCCCAGACCGACGACTAGCGGGAGTGGCCAAGAGACCCAGTACTTC.

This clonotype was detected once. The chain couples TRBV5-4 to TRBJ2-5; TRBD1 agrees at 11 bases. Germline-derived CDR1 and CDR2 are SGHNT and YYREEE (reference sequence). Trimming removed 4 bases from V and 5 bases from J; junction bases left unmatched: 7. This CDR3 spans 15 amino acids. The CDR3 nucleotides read TGTGCCAGCAGCGGAGGACAGGGGGCGGGGGAGACCCAGTACTTC. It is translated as CASSGGQGAGETQYF.

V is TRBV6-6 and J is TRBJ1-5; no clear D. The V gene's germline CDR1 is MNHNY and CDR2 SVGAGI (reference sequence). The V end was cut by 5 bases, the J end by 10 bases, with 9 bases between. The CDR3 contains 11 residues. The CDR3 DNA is TGTGCCAGCAGTGGACCGGGACCCCAGCATTTT. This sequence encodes CASSGPGPQHF.

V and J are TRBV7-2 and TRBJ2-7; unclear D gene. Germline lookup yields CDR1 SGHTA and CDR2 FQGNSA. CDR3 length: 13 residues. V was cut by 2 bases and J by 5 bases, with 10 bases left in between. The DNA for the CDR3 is TGTGCCAGCAGCTTATTTTGGGGTGACGAGCAGTACTTC. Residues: CASSLFWGDEQYF.

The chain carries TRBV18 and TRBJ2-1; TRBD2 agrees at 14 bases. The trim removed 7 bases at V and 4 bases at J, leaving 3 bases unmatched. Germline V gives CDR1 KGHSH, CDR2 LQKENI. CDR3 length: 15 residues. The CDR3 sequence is CASCGTSGSYNEQFF. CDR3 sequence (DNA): TGTGCCAGCTGCGGGACTAGCGGGAGTTACAATGAGCAGTTCTTC.

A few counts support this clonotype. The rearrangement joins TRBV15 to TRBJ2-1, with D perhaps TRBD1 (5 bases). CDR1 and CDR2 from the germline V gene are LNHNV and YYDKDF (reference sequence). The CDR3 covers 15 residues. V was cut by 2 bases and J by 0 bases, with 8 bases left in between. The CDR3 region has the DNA TGTGCCACCAGCAGAACAGGAAGCTCCTACAATGAGCAGTTCTTC. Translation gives CATSRTGSSYNEQFF.

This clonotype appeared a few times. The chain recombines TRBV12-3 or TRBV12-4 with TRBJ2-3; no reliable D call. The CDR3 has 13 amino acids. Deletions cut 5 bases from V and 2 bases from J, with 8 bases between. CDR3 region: CASSLVFTDTQYF. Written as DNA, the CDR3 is TGTGCCAGCAGTCTAGTCTTCACAGATACGCAGTATTTT.